The present T cell receptor beta chain was sequenced within a study of a mutant IDH1 vaccine in newly diagnosed glioma. Across the study: Antecedent treatment encompassed radiotherapy, temozolomide, or their combination; the majority received both.

TCRdb's copy holds only in-frame clones and misses some; the assay was immunoSEQ multiplex PCR. The sample consists of more than 30,000 clones, around 82% of them appearing once. Details on this clone: The antigen is unknown.

The CDR3 contains 16 residues. Germline-derived CDR1 and CDR2 are SGDLS and YYNGEE. V lost 0 bases and J 2 bases, leaving 15 bases between the germline ends. This sample's time point: week 47, end of study. Doses comprised 300 ug of mutant IDH1 20-mer peptide each, plus topical imiquimod. The patients were given eight vaccinations, one each in weeks 1, 3, 5, 7, 11, 15, 19 and 23. The receptor's source is a man younger than 40 with glioma. The chain carries TRBV9 and TRBJ2-7; D might be TRBD2 (6 bases). Sample: PBMCs, taken from a glioma patient whose treatment included an IDH1 peptide vaccine. CDR3 sequence: CASSVGASAGTYEQYF. CDR3 DNA: TGTGCCAGCAGCGTAGGGGCATCGGCGGGGACCTACGAGCAGTACTTC.